This TCR beta chain was profiled in a study of spatial heterogeneity in lung cancer. MiXCR was run by TCRdb on the 5' RACE reads, yielding one entry per CDR3 protein. The data show about 94,000 distinct CDR3 sequences, approximately 19% seen once. Germline lookup yields CDR1 SGHRS and CDR2 YFSETQ. Trimming took 1 base from V and 4 from J, leaving 14 bases between them. This CDR3 comprises 15 residues. Time point reported: blood at routine non-recurrence follow-up after resection. V usage is TRBV5-1 and J usage is TRBJ1-1; weak D call: TRBD1 (5 bases). The specimen comprised PBMCs, sampled at follow-up. The receptor's source is a male donor with early-stage non-small cell lung cancer. For the CDR3, the DNA is TGCGCCAGCAGCTTGAATTCAGGGATTGGCACTGAAGCTTTCTTT. Its protein product is CASSLNSGIGTEAFF.